This TCR beta chain came from a study of CD8+CD57+ T cells in acquired aplastic anemia. Genomic DNA, serving as template, underwent TCR beta VDJ and CDR3 profiling. MiXCR was run by TCRdb on the reads, yielding one entry per CDR3 protein. The data contain 200,000 to 250,000 distinct CDR3 sequences, roughly 50% of them singletons. Previously, flow cytometry had revealed CD8+CD57+ cell expansion in the patients chosen for sequencing. CDR3 length equals 15 residues. Trimming removed 2 bases at V and 3 bases at J, with 11 bases between. The germline gives CDR1 SGHTA, CDR2 FQGNSA. The chain is built from TRBV7-2 and TRBJ1-3; D is perhaps TRBD1 (6 bases). This sequence was found in a human donor with aplastic anemia. Sequencing was performed on sorted CD4+, CD8+, or CD8+CD57+ T cells (not recorded which) from PBMCs. This chain's CDR3 is CASSLLGGIGNTIYF. The CDR3 region has the DNA TGTGCCAGCAGCTTATTAGGGGGGATTGGAAACACCATATATTTT. Filled out from reference TRBV7-2 and TRBJ1-3, the complete variable domain reads GAGVSQSPSNKVTEKGKDVELRCDPISGHTALYWYRQSLGQGLEFLIYFQGNSAPDKSGLPSDRFSAERTGGSVSTLTIQRTQQEDSAVYLCASSLLGGIGNTIYFGEGSWLTVV.